This TCR beta chain was retrieved from a study of T cell repertoires in cytomegalovirus infection (dated by TCRdb to between 2018 and 2021). As for the study more broadly: The peptide stimulations were aimed at well-studied HLA-B-restricted epitopes as well as recently identified HLA-C-restricted CMV epitopes, whose presentation resists viral immunomodulation. The HLA type of each donor mattered for the analysis, because public TCR beta signatures pointed to carriage of CMV infection along with the matching HLA type.

The listed sequencing device is Illumina HiSeq 1500. TCRdb passed the public sequencing reads through fastp at Q25 and MiXCR, retaining productive beta sequences. Records with the same CDR3 protein are collapsed into one entry carrying the most frequent genes and DNA. For this sample the table gives about 110,000 distinct CDR3 sequences, of which around 30% were detected only once. Roughly 81% of the sample is held by the ten biggest clonotypes. The sample's treatment or condition label, decoded: in vitro stimulation with specific CMV peptide epitopes to enrich CMV-specific T cells. Its CDR3 holds 14 amino acids, cysteine through phenylalanine. Kept here is only the CDR3 DNA, which spans 42 bases and is read in frame from base 1. The germline V gene (reference sequence) sets CDR1 to LNHDA and CDR2 to SQIVND. V drops 6 bases and J drops 3 bases, leaving 11 bases in between. Points the paper makes about the study in general: In both this cohort and an independent roughly 350-donor cohort, the cumulative frequency of public TCR beta family members distinguished carriers of CMV infection plus the relevant HLA type. The ex vivo response was dominated by HLA-C-restricted CMV-specific TCR beta clonotypes, which also provided the single most frequent clonotype in two of eight donors.

This clonotype came up many times. Its specific antigen is unknown. Within one base of it there is no much larger clone, and no base qualities were kept. This clonotype was obtained from a human donor in good health (CMV status not recorded). Some clones in this sample may be carry-over from other donors' samples. The chain uses TRBV19 and TRBJ2-2; tentative D gene TRBD1, with 6 bases matching. The sample was CD8+ T cells from cultured PBMCs, taken from culture after CMV antigen stimulation. The CDR3 protein is CASRPGVYTGELFF. The DNA reads as follows: TGTGCCAGTAGGCCAGGGGTTTACACCGGGGAGCTGTTTTTT.